One sample yielded the 26 T cell receptor beta chains listed below, sequenced in a study of vaccination and CD4 T cells after COVID-19. Sequence data for DNA of cultured CD4+ T cells were generated by the Oncomine TCR Beta short-read assay. In TCRdb, the PCR reads were re-called with MiXCR into one record per CDR3 protein. Among some 3,000 distinct CDR3 sequences listed, around 31% were seen once. As for treatment: roughly ten-day PBMC culture with coronavirus spike peptide pools or control peptides (ViraFEST assay). Their target antigens are unknown. The sample was CD4+ T cells from blood, cultured in vitro, taken after SARS-CoV-2 vaccination. The source is a human donor who had recovered from COVID-19.

This chain links TRBV19 with TRBJ1-1; D might be TRBD1 (5 bases). CDR1 and CDR2 from the germline V gene are LNHDA and SQIVND (reference sequence). The CDR3 is made up of 15 amino acids. V was pared by 4 bases and J by 4 bases, with 16 bases between. The CDR3: CASSTPGGKSTEAFF. The CDR3, as DNA: TGTGCCAGTAGTACCCCGGGGGGGAAGAGCACTGAAGCTTTCTTT.

This clonotype turned up a few times. V usage is TRBV7-2 and J usage is TRBJ1-2, with a weak D call TRBD1 (5 bases). Looked up from germline, CDR1 is SGHTA and CDR2 is FQGNSA. The V gene lost 1 base and the J gene lost 2 bases, with 11 bases spanning the gap. This CDR3 is built from 15 residues. For the CDR3, the DNA is TGTGCCAGCAGCTTAGGGCCGGCAGGGAACTATGGCTACACCTTC. Translated, it gives CASSLGPAGNYGYTF.

The chain links TRBV6-1 to TRBJ1-1; the D gene is possibly TRBD1 (5 bases). The V end lost 1 base, the J end lost 4 bases, and 13 bases lay between the germline ends. Germline V gives CDR1 MNHNS, CDR2 SASEGT. The CDR3 has 15 residues. Here the CDR3 reads CASSEDAGSGTEAFF. DNA of the CDR3: TGTGCCAGCAGTGAAGATGCAGGGAGCGGCACTGAAGCTTTCTTT.

Within the sample, this clonotype is large. This chain uses TRBV6-1 with TRBJ2-7; 11 bases are shared with TRBD1. Germline V gene data show CDR1 as MNHNS and CDR2 as SASEGT. There are 14 residues in the CDR3. V dropped 5 bases and J dropped 6; count of bases not matched to a gene: 6. The CDR3 region is CASSTGQGAGEQYF. The CDR3 nucleotides are TGTGCCAGCAGTACCGGACAGGGGGCGGGCGAGCAGTACTTC.

This clonotype is termed medium-sized. This chain uses TRBV5-8 with TRBJ2-7; D possibly corresponds to TRBD1 (6 bases). CDR1 and CDR2 from the germline V gene are SGHTS and YDEGEE. This CDR3 is built from 14 residues. The V and J ends lost 0 bases and 3 bases respectively, with 10 bases between them. In DNA, the CDR3 is TGTGCCAGCAGCTTGGCCGGGACACTCTACGAGCAGTACTTC. Translated: CASSLAGTLYEQYF.

The rearrangement joins TRBV20-1 to TRBJ2-5; the match to TRBD2 covers 7 bases. The CDR3 is 13 residues long. Germline V gene data show CDR1 as DFQATT and CDR2 as SNEGSKA (reference sequence). The V gene end was trimmed by 6 bases and the J gene end by 5 bases; junction bases not matched to a gene: 9. This CDR3 reads CSAVWRGGETQYF. CDR3 in DNA: TGCAGTGCCGTTTGGAGGGGAGGGGAGACCCAGTACTTC.

V usage is TRBV29-1 and J usage is TRBJ2-3; 7 bases are a match to TRBD1. CDR3 length: 14 residues. The V gene's germline CDR1 is SQVTM and CDR2 ANQGSEA. The junction had 4 bases not matched to a gene; V was cut back by 1 base and J by 3 bases. CDR3 sequence reads: CSVEGATGTDTQYF. In DNA form, the CDR3 reads TGCAGCGTTGAAGGGGCGACAGGGACAGATACGCAGTATTTT.

This chain links TRBV6-1 with TRBJ1-1; possibly TRBD1 for D (5 bases). Deletions cut 5 bases from V and 4 bases from J, with 8 bases between. CDR3 length: 12 amino acids. Germline V gene data show CDR1 as MNHNS and CDR2 as SASEGT. The CDR3 DNA reads TGTGCCAGCAGTAGGGGTGGCACTGAAGCTTTCTTT. This sequence encodes CASSRGGTEAFF.

The CDR3 sequence is CASSPGQTTDTQYF. As DNA, the CDR3 is TGTGCCAGCAGTCCCGGACAGACCACAGATACGCAGTATTTT. This chain uses TRBV27 with TRBJ2-3; a possible D gene is TRBD1 (6 bases). The CDR3 is 14 residues long. Trimming removed 5 bases at V and 2 bases at J, with 11 bases between. Germline loops: CDR1 MNHEY, CDR2 SMNVEV (reference sequence).

This clonotype has just a few counts. The V call is TRBV20-1, the J call TRBJ1-1, with D perhaps matching TRBD1 (5 bases). Looked up from germline, CDR1 is DFQATT and CDR2 is SNEGSKA (reference sequence). The V gene lost 6 bases and the J gene lost 1 base, with 15 bases spanning the gap. CDR3 length equals 14 residues. The CDR3 nucleotides read TGCAGTGCCCTGGGATCAGGGCGGAACACTGAAGCTTTCTTT. This sequence encodes CSALGSGRNTEAFF.

V and J are TRBV20-1 and TRBJ2-1, with 8 positions matching TRBD2. This CDR3 has 16 residues. Trimming cost V 5 bases and J 0 bases; bases outside gene matches: 9. The V gene's germline CDR1 is DFQATT and CDR2 SNEGSKA (reference sequence). The CDR3, as DNA: TGCAGTGCTCCGAAGACTAGCGCAGGCTCCTACAATGAGCAGTTCTTC. It codes for CSAPKTSAGSYNEQFF.

Comments on this clonotype: No DNA is shown, since the ends of the CDR3 on it are uncertain; the CDR3 is the one TCRdb lists. The chain employs TRBV7-5 and TRBJ1-1; no DNA check was done on the table's D call, TRBD1. TRBV7-5 is an annotated pseudogene. Inclusive of both ends, the CDR3 amounts to 12 amino acids. This CDR3 reads CISVSQDTEAFF.

This clonotype is medium-sized in the sample. J is TRBJ1-2 and V is TRBV20-1; 7 bases are a match to TRBD1. The CDR3 totals 12 residues. V trimming: 5 bases; J trimming: 4 bases; junction bases outside the gene matches: 4. Germline CDR1 DFQATT, CDR2 SNEGSKA (reference sequence). CDR3 loop: CSAGGQSYGYTF. CDR3 DNA: TGCAGTGCTGGGGGACAGAGCTATGGCTACACCTTC.

The chain uses TRBV7-3 and TRBJ1-1; D is unclear. The V end was cut by 5 bases, the J end by 2 bases, with 15 bases between. The CDR3 has 15 amino acids. CDR1 and CDR2 (germline): SGHTA, FQGTGA. CDR3 region: CASSLGPDPNTEAFF. The CDR3 DNA is TGTGCCAGCAGCCTTGGACCGGACCCCAACACTGAAGCTTTCTTT.

This clonotype is labeled large. V gene TRBV7-2 combines with J gene TRBJ2-3; unclear D gene. CDR3 size: 14 residues. Trimming shortened V by 0 bases and J by 0 bases, and 4 bases separated the two germline ends. CDR1 and CDR2 (germline): SGHTA, FQGNSA. DNA for the CDR3: TGTGCCAGCAGCTTAGCGGGGAGCACAGATACGCAGTATTTT. Amino acids: CASSLAGSTDTQYF. Together with reference TRBV7-2 and TRBJ2-3, the CDR3 gives the full variable domain: GAGVSQSPSNKVTEKGKDVELRCDPISGHTALYWYRQSLGQGLEFLIYFQGNSAPDKSGLPSDRFSAERTGGSVSTLTIQRTQQEDSAVYLCASSLAGSTDTQYFGPGTRLTVL.

This clonotype was found a few times. The gene calls are TRBV6-1 and TRBJ2-6, with D maybe TRBD2 (6 bases). From germline, CDR1 is MNHNS and CDR2 SASEGT. The CDR3 is 15 amino acids. Trimming pared 6 bases from V and 0 bases from J, leaving 9 bases between. CDR3 in amino acids: CASRGGSSGANVLTF. Written as DNA, the CDR3 is TGTGCCAGCAGGGGGGGTTCCTCTGGGGCCAACGTCCTGACTTTC.

This clonotype was counted between two and nine times. The gene calls are TRBV19 and TRBJ1-2; D not resolved. The CDR3 covers 11 residues. Germline loops: CDR1 LNHDA, CDR2 SQIVND (reference sequence). Trimming shortened V by 6 bases and J by 4 bases, and 6 bases separated the two germline ends. CDR3 amino acids: CASRISYGYTF. The CDR3, as DNA: TGTGCCAGTAGGATCTCCTATGGCTACACCTTC.

This clonotype appeared a few times. The chain has TRBV6-5 and TRBJ2-1; D call uncertain. Trimming left V 4 bases short and J 2 bases short, with 12 bases between. The CDR3 loop spans 15 amino acids. From germline, CDR1 is MNHEY and CDR2 SVGAGI. Here the CDR3 DNA reads TGTGCCAGCAGTTTCGACATGAGCCCCTACAATGAGCAGTTCTTC. The encoded protein is CASSFDMSPYNEQFF.

This clonotype has more than one count but fewer than ten. J is TRBJ1-6 and V is TRBV19; 7 nucleotides line up with TRBD1. The CDR3 extends over 13 amino acids. The germline V gene has CDR1 LNHDA and CDR2 SQIVND (reference sequence). With 4 bases clipped from V and 9 bases from J, the junction kept 3 bases outside the gene matches. CDR3: CASSTGGPSPLHF. In DNA, the CDR3 is TGTGCCAGTAGTACAGGGGGACCTTCACCCCTCCACTTT.

The gene calls are TRBV25-1 and TRBJ1-1, with no clear D. The CDR3 is 14 amino acids. V lost 8 bases, J lost 4 bases, and 17 bases lay in between. Germline CDR1 is MGHDK and CDR2 is SYGVNS. In DNA, the CDR3 is TGTGCCAGCGAGGCGGGCGCTATGGGCACTGAAGCTTTCTTT. This translates into CASEAGAMGTEAFF. Full variable domain (outside the CDR3, taken from reference TRBV25-1 and TRBJ1-1): EADIYQTPRYLVIGTGKKITLECSQTMGHDKMYWYQQDPGMELHLIHYSYGVNSTEKGDLSSESTVSRIRTEHFPLTLESARPSHTSQYLCASEAGAMGTEAFFGQGTRLTVV.

This clonotype occurred a few times. The chain has TRBV5-4 and TRBJ2-5, with D hard to call. The CDR3 sequence is 15 residues long. Per germline, CDR1 SGHNT and CDR2 YYREEE (reference sequence). V lost 2 bases to trimming and J lost 1 base, with 12 bases between them. CDR3 sequence reads: CASSFYSSPQETQYF. The CDR3 DNA follows: TGTGCCAGCAGCTTTTACTCGTCCCCCCAAGAGACCCAGTACTTC.

This clonotype showed up just a few times. V gene TRBV29-1 combines with J gene TRBJ2-5; D uncertain. The CDR3 consists of 16 residues. Trimming cost V 2 bases and J 4 bases, with 20 bases left between them. CDR1 and CDR2 (germline): SQVTM, ANQGSEA. As DNA, the CDR3 is TGCAGCGTTGAAATACTTGGCGCCCTGCTTGGAGAGACCCAGTACTTC. It is translated as CSVEILGALLGETQYF.

This clonotype was detected once. This chain links TRBV5-6 with TRBJ2-7; tentative D call: TRBD1 (6 bases). Per germline, CDR1 SGHDT and CDR2 YYEEEE. The V and J ends lost 2 bases and 7 bases respectively, with 10 bases between them. This CDR3 is built from 12 residues. The CDR3 spells CASSFSRGEQYF. As DNA, the CDR3 is TGTGCCAGCAGCTTCTCTAGGGGGGAGCAGTACTTC.

This clonotype was observed at least ten times. The rearrangement joins TRBV20-1 to TRBJ2-7; D is possibly TRBD2 (7 bases). The germline V gene has CDR1 DFQATT and CDR2 SNEGSKA (reference sequence). The CDR3 covers 14 residues. V gave up 5 bases and J gave up 4 bases, with 18 bases separating them. In DNA, the CDR3 is TGCAGTGCTGGGGGGGGCGTCCGGGATTACGAGCAGTACTTC. Translation gives CSAGGGVRDYEQYF.

This chain connects TRBV4-1 to TRBJ1-1; a weak D match, TRBD1 (5 bases). Germline V gene data show CDR1 as MGHRA and CDR2 as YSYEKL. V was cut by 3 bases and J by 6 bases, with 11 bases left in between. The CDR3 runs 13 residues. The CDR3 is CASSHSGGAEAFF. In nucleotides, the CDR3 is TGCGCCAGCAGCCATTCGGGGGGGGCTGAAGCTTTCTTT.

This clonotype has a handful of counts. The chain carries TRBV4-1 and TRBJ1-6; D gene unclear. V was shortened by 6 bases and J by 3 bases, with 15 bases between the two germline ends. The V gene's germline CDR1 is MGHRA and CDR2 YSYEKL. This CDR3 comprises 16 residues. CDR3 sequence (DNA): TGCGCCAGCAGTCCCTATTCCGGGAACTATAATTCACCCCTCCACTTT. This codes for CASSPYSGNYNSPLHF.